The TCR beta chain under discussion was sequenced for a study of early T cells in non-severe SARS-CoV-2 infection. Study details: Whole-blood bulk RNA, unsorted, was sequenced, and chains were unpaired. Study-wide results and limits: Sequences matched to VDJdb favored anti-spike CD8 responses, while private and CD4 specificities were missed.

Attachment of unique molecular identifiers to individual cDNA molecules was performed. Each CDR3 protein gets one entry after TCRdb re-called the 5' RACE reads with MiXCR. The sample lists under 85,000 distinct CDR3 sequences; roughly 15% were seen once. CDR1 is SGHNT and CDR2 is YYREEE in the germline V gene (reference sequence). Germline trimming cut 2 bases from V and 7 bases from J; bases unmatched to any gene: 11. The CDR3 is 16 residues long. A note on this clonotype: Its matching antigen is unknown.

The chain couples TRBV5-4 to TRBJ2-1; 8 nucleotides agree with TRBD2. This sample comprised whole blood, obtained at baseline. This receptor was taken from an adult who was a healthcare worker with PCR-confirmed SARS-CoV-2 infection or an uninfected control (not recorded which). This CDR3 is CASSLRAGEGGNEQFF. CDR3 DNA: TGTGCCAGCAGCTTAAGAGCGGGAGAGGGAGGGAATGAGCAGTTCTTC.